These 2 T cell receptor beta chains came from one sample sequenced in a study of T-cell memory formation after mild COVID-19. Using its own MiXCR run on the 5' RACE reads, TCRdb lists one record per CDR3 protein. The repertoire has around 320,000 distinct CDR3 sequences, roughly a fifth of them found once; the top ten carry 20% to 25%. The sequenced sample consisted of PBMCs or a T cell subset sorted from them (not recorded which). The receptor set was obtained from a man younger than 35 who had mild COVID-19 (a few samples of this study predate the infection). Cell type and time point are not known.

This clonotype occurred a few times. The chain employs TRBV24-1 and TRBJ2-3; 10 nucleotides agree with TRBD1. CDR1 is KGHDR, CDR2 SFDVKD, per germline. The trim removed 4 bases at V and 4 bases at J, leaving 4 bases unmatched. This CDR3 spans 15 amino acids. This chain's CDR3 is CATSDPGTGADTQYF. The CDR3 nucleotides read TGTGCCACCAGTGACCCCGGGACAGGGGCAGATACGCAGTATTTT.

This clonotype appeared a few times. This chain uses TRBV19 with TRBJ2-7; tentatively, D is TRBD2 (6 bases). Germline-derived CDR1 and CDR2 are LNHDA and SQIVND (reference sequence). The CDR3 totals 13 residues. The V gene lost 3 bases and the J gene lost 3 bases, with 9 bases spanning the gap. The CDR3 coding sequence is TGTGCCAGTAGTATGCGGGGTGACTACGAGCAGTACGTC. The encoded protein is CASSMRGDYEQYV.